This T cell receptor beta chain was sequenced during a study of Ad26.COV2.S vaccination and SARS-CoV-2 variants. Data came from immunoSEQ multiplex PCR; TCRdb stores just in-frame clones and leaves some out. This sample carries hundreds of thousands of clones, more than 80% of them seen once, and the ten largest clones take about 1.5%. J lost 2 bases, V lost 4 bases, and 4 bases had no gene match. From germline, CDR1 is LGHDT and CDR2 YNNKEL (reference sequence). This CDR3 is built from 15 residues. Study-wide results and caveats: Vaccine recipients surpassed placebo recipients in spike-specific TCR breadth.

The treatment here: approximately 18 received Ad26.COV2.S at low or high dose, single or two shots; roughly 5 received placebo; per-sample allocation not given. Collection of the samples took place on day 63 after the first injection of vaccine or placebo. In the case of this clone: Antigen specificity is unknown.

The chain recombines TRBV3-1 (or the pseudogene TRBV3-2) with TRBJ1-3; 8 nucleotides match TRBD1. The source material was peripheral blood, sampled in a trial of Ad26.COV2.S vaccine versus placebo. The TCR comes from a person aged 18-60 years who received the Ad26.COV2.S COVID-19 vaccine or a placebo. CDR3 sequence reads: CASSPQGVAGNTIYF. The DNA for the CDR3 is TGTGCCAGCAGCCCACAGGGGGTTGCTGGAAACACCATATATTTT.